These 20 T cell receptor beta chains were all obtained from the same sample, sequenced in a study of T cell responses to AZD1222 COVID-19 vaccine. The assay was immunoSEQ multiplex PCR, and TCRdb's table has in-frame clones only and misses some. Here the sample spans roughly 100,000 clones, 90% being singletons. The source material was peripheral blood, sampled on day 0 of AZD1222 vaccination. The receptors originated from an adult in good health.

The chain employs TRBV28 and TRBJ1-2; weak D call: TRBD1 (5 bases). CDR1 and CDR2 from the germline V gene are MDHEN and SYDVKM. The CDR3 is 16 residues long. V shed 3 bases and J shed 4 bases, with 18 bases lying between them. This chain's CDR3 is CASSLSFGAAGYGYTF. CDR3 in DNA: TGTGCCAGCAGTTTGAGTTTCGGGGCCGCGGGCTATGGCTACACCTTC.

CDR3 sequence reads: CASSYGTGPHTEAFF. CDR3 bases: TGTGCCAGCAGTTACGGGACAGGACCCCACACTGAAGCTTTCTTT. The chain couples TRBV6-5 to TRBJ1-1; TRBD1 agrees at 8 bases. V was clipped by 2 bases and J by 3 bases; unmatched bases: 5. This CDR3 contains 15 residues. Germline V gene data show CDR1 as MNHEY and CDR2 as SVGAGI.

The table lists this clone with a count of one. The genes are TRBV19 and TRBJ2-5, with D perhaps TRBD1 or TRBD2 (6 bases each). The CDR3 runs 15 residues. Trimming shortened V by 3 bases and J by 5 bases, and 16 bases separated the two germline ends. Germline V gene sequence: CDR1 LNHDA, CDR2 SQIVND (reference sequence). CDR3 DNA sequence: TGTGCCAGTAGTATGGGGGGCGCAGGAGAGGAGACCCAGTACTTC. It yields the protein CASSMGGAGEETQYF.

The chain uses TRBV27 and TRBJ2-1; possible D gene TRBD2, 7 bases. This CDR3 is built from 14 residues. From germline, CDR1 is MNHEY and CDR2 SMNVEV (reference sequence). With 4 bases removed from V and 2 bases from J, the gap between germline ends came to 9 bases. Written as DNA, the CDR3 is TGTGCCAGCAGTTGGGGGGGCCCCTACAATGAGCAGTTCTTC. Encoded protein: CASSWGGPYNEQFF.

The chain employs TRBV27 and TRBJ2-3; D ambiguous. CDR3 size: 12 residues. The germline V and J ends were trimmed by 5 bases and 2 bases, with 5 bases remaining between them. Germline lookup yields CDR1 MNHEY and CDR2 SMNVEV (reference sequence). CDR3 sequence reads: CASSPNTDTQYF. The CDR3 DNA sequence: TGTGCCAGCAGTCCAAACACAGATACGCAGTATTTT.

V gene TRBV30 combines with J gene TRBJ1-4; D is uncertain. The CDR3 consists of 12 residues. CDR1 GTSNPN and CDR2 SVGIG come from the germline V gene (reference sequence). With 8 bases removed from V and 8 bases from J, the gap between germline ends came to 15 bases. This chain's CDR3 is CALSREGEKLFF. The CDR3 bases are TGTGCCCTGAGTCGCGAGGGAGAAAAACTGTTTTTT. Full variable domain (rest looked up from reference TRBV30 and TRBJ1-4): SQTIHQWPATLVQPVGSPLSLECTVEGTSNPNLYWYRQAAGRGLQLLFYSVGIGQISSEVPQNLSASRPQDRQFILSSKKLLLSDSGFYLCALSREGEKLFFGSGTQLSVL.

This clone was seen only once. V is TRBV3-1 (or the pseudogene TRBV3-2) and J is TRBJ1-2; D is undetermined. This CDR3 contains 15 residues. The ends were cut back, 1 base at V and 4 bases at J, with 13 bases in the middle. Germline V lookup: CDR1 LGHDT, CDR2 YNNKEL (reference sequence). The CDR3 DNA sequence: TGTGCCAGCAGCCAAGGCGCTACGACTGTCTATGGCTACACCTTC. Amino acids: CASSQGATTVYGYTF.

The V gene is TRBV2, the J gene TRBJ1-6; 10 bases map to TRBD1. From germline, CDR1 is SNHLY and CDR2 FYNNEI. The CDR3 is 13 amino acids. V trimming: 8 bases; J trimming: 8 bases; junction bases outside the gene matches: 3. CDR3 in amino acids: CASEDRGHSPLHF. In DNA, the CDR3 is TGTGCCAGCGAAGACAGGGGGCATTCACCCCTCCACTTT.

This sequence joins TRBV2 and TRBJ2-5; the D gene is possibly TRBD1 (6 bases). CDR3 size: 13 residues. CDR1 SNHLY and CDR2 FYNNEI come from the germline V gene. Trimming cost V 4 bases and J 1 base, with 7 bases left between them. CDR3 bases: TGTGCCAGCAGTGGGGACACCCAAGAGACCCAGTACTTC. It encodes CASSGDTQETQYF.

The DNA of the CDR3 is TGCAGCGTTGAAGACCCTACTCTTGGAAACACCATATATTTT. As protein: CSVEDPTLGNTIYF. The chain couples TRBV29-1 to TRBJ1-3; D not resolved. Germline loops: CDR1 SQVTM, CDR2 ANQGSEA. V was cut by 0 bases and J by 3 bases, with 9 bases left in between. The length of the CDR3 is 14 residues.

In nucleotides, the CDR3 is TGTGCCATCACCGAGGGTGGTTCCTACAATGAGCAGTTCTTC. Its protein product is CAITEGGSYNEQFF. This sequence joins TRBV10-3 and TRBJ2-1, with a weak D call TRBD2 (5 bases). The CDR3 length is 14 residues. Trimming took off 7 bases at V and 1 base at J, with 11 bases between the two ends. Germline V gives CDR1 ENHRY, CDR2 SYGVKD.

The rearrangement uses TRBV27 and TRBJ1-5; D gene uncertain. CDR3 length: 13 amino acids. Germline assignment: CDR1 MNHEY and CDR2 SMNVEV (reference sequence). The V gene lost 2 bases and the J gene lost 8 bases, with 10 bases spanning the gap. The CDR3 DNA reads TGTGCCAGCAGTTTACATTGGGGAGAGCCCCAGCATTTT. Its protein product is CASSLHWGEPQHF.

With regard to this clone: Here the CDR3 omits its conserved ending phenylalanine or tryptophan, so a read error is the likely source. Because the CDR3's place on the DNA is in doubt, the DNA is left out and the CDR3 is given as listed by TCRdb. The gene calls are TRBV25-1 and TRBJ2-7; TRBD2 is taken as the D call from the table, unchecked against the DNA. The CDR3 is 13 amino acids long, termini counted. Germline-derived CDR1 and CDR2 are MGHDK and SYGVNS. The CDR3 loop reads CASSEYFENPVII.

The chain recombines TRBV10-3 with TRBJ1-2, with a weak D call TRBD1 (6 bases). The CDR3 is 14 residues long. Trimming stripped 2 bases from V and 5 bases from J, with 12 bases between. Germline-derived CDR1 and CDR2 are ENHRY and SYGVKD. Here the CDR3 reads CAISENYTGYGYTF. The CDR3 DNA sequence: TGTGCCATCAGTGAGAACTATACAGGGTATGGCTACACCTTC.

The chain has TRBV19 and TRBJ1-4; D call uncertain. The CDR3 is made up of 14 amino acids. Per the germline V gene, CDR1 is LNHDA and CDR2 is SQIVND (reference sequence). Trimming stripped 0 bases from V and 2 bases from J, with 4 bases between. This CDR3 is CASSIDLTNEKLFF. Written as DNA, the CDR3 is TGTGCCAGTAGTATAGATCTTACTAATGAAAAACTGTTTTTT. The full variable domain, its missing parts supplied by reference TRBV19 and TRBJ1-4, is DGGITQSPKYLFRKEGQNVTLSCEQNLNHDAMYWYRQDPGQGLRLIYYSQIVNDFQKGDIAEGYSVSREKKESFPLTVTSAQKNPTAFYLCASSIDLTNEKLFFGSGTQLSVL.

The sample holds a few counts of this clone. This chain uses TRBV10-3 with TRBJ1-2; no firm D call. The CDR3 spans 15 residues. Trimming left V 2 bases short and J 3 bases short, with 13 bases between. In germline, CDR1 is ENHRY, CDR2 SYGVKD. The CDR3 DNA follows: TGTGCCATCAGTGAGCTAAGGCGGACTGACTATGGCTACACCTTC. It translates to CAISELRRTDYGYTF.

The J gene is TRBJ1-1, the V gene TRBV30, with D maybe TRBD1 (5 bases). Germline assignment: CDR1 GTSNPN and CDR2 SVGIG (reference sequence). This CDR3 region has 15 residues. The V gene lost 0 bases and the J gene lost 4 bases, with 15 bases spanning the gap. CDR3 in amino acids: CAWSVQTGVGTEAFF. The DNA for the CDR3 is TGTGCCTGGAGTGTACAAACAGGCGTGGGCACTGAAGCTTTCTTT.

The rearrangement links TRBV19 to TRBJ1-5, with D uncertain. Germline V gives CDR1 LNHDA, CDR2 SQIVND (reference sequence). CDR3 length equals 13 residues. Trimming cost V 6 bases and J 11 bases, with 17 bases left between them. The CDR3 region is CASSGVIGLAQHF. The CDR3 bases are TGTGCCAGTAGCGGCGTGATAGGACTGGCCCAGCATTTT.

This chain connects TRBV30 to TRBJ2-1; 9 nucleotides agree with TRBD1. V lost 0 bases and J lost 6; bases outside the gene matches: 9. Germline V CDR1 and CDR2: GTSNPN, SVGIG (reference sequence). This CDR3 spans 16 amino acids. For the CDR3, the DNA is TGTGCCTGGAGTGTCGCCGGGACAGGGAATGTCAATGAGCAGTTCTTC. Encoded protein: CAWSVAGTGNVNEQFF.

This clone occurred a few times. The rearrangement joins TRBV29-1 to TRBJ1-2; the D is unclear. CDR1 SQVTM and CDR2 ANQGSEA come from the germline V gene. The CDR3 covers 11 residues. V was trimmed by 6 bases and J by 5 bases, leaving 10 bases between them. The DNA for the CDR3 is TGCAGCGTGAGGGAGTTGTATGGCTACACCTTC. Its translation is CSVRELYGYTF.